The clone carrying this TCR beta chain was seen many times. The antigen remains undetermined. The sample belongs to a study of regulatory T cells in long-lasting Graves disease. As to time point: newly diagnosed GD, antithyroid drugs for less than 3 months. The TCR library was prepared using RNA isolated from PBMCs. A blood draw put 8.5 to 10 milliliters of peripheral blood into EDTA tubes. Study-level findings and limits: Persistent Graves' patients had lower TCR diversity than newly diagnosed ones.

Germline assignment: CDR1 MDHEN and CDR2 SYDVKM. The V gene end was trimmed by 6 bases and the J gene end by 5 bases; junction bases not matched to a gene: 11. This CDR3 region has 16 residues. Both iRepertoire HTBI primers and Arm-PCR of CDR3 regions were used to build the TCR beta libraries. TCRdb redid the calling of the multiplex PCR reads with MiXCR, one entry per CDR3 protein. The sample yields 250,000 to 400,000 distinct CDR3 sequences, 18% seen once. The chain uses TRBV28 and TRBJ2-1, with 9 bases lining up with TRBD2. The clonotype originates from a female donor with Graves disease. The source material was peripheral blood mononuclear cells (PBMCs), sampled at new diagnosis, from a patient treated with antithyroid drugs. CDR3 in amino acids: CASSSGPSGTDNEQFF. The CDR3 DNA reads as TGTGCCAGCAGCTCAGGACCTAGCGGGACCGACAATGAGCAGTTCTTC.